These 20 T cell receptor delta chains came from one sample sequenced in a study of gamma-delta chains in newborns, infants, children. TCRdb re-called the reads using CATT. The sample comprises 1,000 or so delta-chain clones, about 7.6% of which are singletons, and 27% rests with the top ten. Sample: blood. These receptors came from a child who was a newborn, infant or young child, either healthy, febrile or measles-vaccinated (not recorded which).

This clone is classed as medium-sized. CDR3 loop: CACDTVLGDTRLSWDTRQMFF. CDR3 sequence (DNA): TGTGCCTGTGACACCGTACTGGGGGATACGCGGCTATCCTGGGACACCCGACAGATGTTTTTC. The chain employs TRDV2 and TRDJ3, with 13 bases fitting TRDD3. Per germline, CDR1 GEAIGNYY and CDR2 EKD. The V segment lost 0 bases and the J segment 1 base; nucleotides outside the gene matches: 8. The CDR3 length is 21 residues.

As concerns this clone: A far larger clone lies a single base away; this is likely a read error. This chain uses TRDV2 with TRDJ3, with a tentative D call TRDD3 (5 bases). The J gene was missing in TCRdb and was found by matching the end of the DNA to germline. Germline V gene sequence: CDR1 GEAIGNYY, CDR2 EKD. The CDR3 is made up of 19 amino acids. DNA of the CDR3: TGTGCCTGTGGCACCTTACTGGATGGGAGCTCCTGGGACACCCGACAGATGTTTTTC. Translated: CACGTLLDGSSWDTRQMFF.

With regard to this clone: Being one base from a much bigger clone, this may be a read error. The sample holds other DNA sequences that translate to the same CDR3. J is TRDJ3 and V is TRDV2; 10 bases are shared with TRDD3. From germline, CDR1 is GEAIGNYY and CDR2 EKD. This CDR3 contains 17 residues. CDR3 in amino acids: CACDTLGDTRDTRQMFF. In DNA form, the CDR3 reads TGTGCCTGTGACACCTTGGGGGATACCCGGGACACCCGACAGATGTTCTTC.

This clone was seen a few times. A much more abundant neighbour one base away suggests this may be a read error. This specimen includes other DNA sequences encoding the same CDR3. The rearrangement joins TRDV2 to TRDJ1; tentatively, D is TRDD2 or TRDD3 (6 bases each). The germline V gene encodes CDR1 GEAIGNYY and CDR2 EKD. This CDR3 has 20 residues. V lost 3 bases and J lost 0, with 28 bases in between. The CDR3 protein is CACDPLPRGLGDLYTDKLIF. CDR3 sequence (DNA): TGTGCCTGTGACCCCCTTCCCAGGGGACTGGGAGACCTTTACACCGATAAACTCATCTTT.

Of note for this clone: A much more abundant neighbour one base away suggests this may be a read error. The same CDR3 can be traced to other DNA sequences in this sample. The rearrangement links TRDV2 to TRDJ3, with D perhaps TRDD3 (6 bases). The V gene lost 0 bases and the J gene lost 0 bases, with 11 bases spanning the gap. CDR1 and CDR2 (germline): GEAIGNYY, EKD. The CDR3 consists of 18 residues. CDR3 bases: TGTGCCTGTGACACCGTGGGGGGGAGCTCCTGGGACACCCGACAGATGTTTTTC. It codes for CACDTVGGSSWDTRQMFF.

The V gene is uncalled and the J gene is TRDJ3; TRDD3, the D gene given by the table, was not confirmed from the DNA. The CDR3 has 19 residues. CDR3 nucleotide sequence: TGTGCCTGTGACCCTGGGGGATGGAAAATCTCCTGGGACACCCGACAGATATTTTTC. As protein: CACDPGGWKISWDTRQIFF.

This clone was observed a few times. TCRdb's protein, taken from a much larger clone, differs from this DNA's translation at residue 6, likely owing to a read error; the protein displayed comes from the DNA. The chain is built from TRDV2 and TRDJ2, with D maybe TRDD3 (6 bases). The CDR3 spans 14 residues. V gave up 0 bases and J gave up 3 bases, with 7 bases separating them. Germline V CDR1 and CDR2: GEAIGNYY, EKD. The CDR3 here is CACDTRGMTAQLFF. CDR3 DNA sequence: TGTGCCTGTGACACCCGGGGGATGACAGCACAACTCTTCTTT.

This clone was seen more than once but under ten times. A much larger clone differs from this one at a single base, so this may be a read error. This sample includes further DNA sequences coding for the same CDR3. The chain carries TRDV2 and TRDJ3, with 7 bases matching TRDD3. The CDR3 sequence is 18 residues long. Germline V gene data show CDR1 as GEAIGNYY and CDR2 as EKD. The DNA of the CDR3 is TGTGCCTGTGACACCTGGGGGACTGGCTCCTGGGACACCCGGCAGATGTTTTTC. Amino acid sequence: CACDTWGTGSWDTRQMFF.

Notes on this clone: A much larger clonotype is one base distant, so this may be a read error. The chain couples TRDV2 to TRDJ3; 8 nucleotides align to TRDD3. This CDR3 contains 17 residues. CDR1 and CDR2 (germline): GEAIGNYY, EKD. The CDR3 bases are TGTGCCTGTGGCACCGCTGGGGGATCCTGGGACACCCGACAGATGTTTTTC. Amino acids: CACGTAGGSWDTRQMFF.

This clone has just a few counts. A much larger clone differs from this one at a single base, so this may be a read error. The chain employs TRDV2 and TRDJ3; 13 bases map to TRDD3. The CDR3 has 20 amino acids. The germline V gene encodes CDR1 GEAIGNYY and CDR2 EKD. The CDR3 loop is CACDTVLGDTSSWDARQMFF. The CDR3 DNA reads as TGTGCCTGTGACACCGTACTGGGGGATACGAGCTCCTGGGACGCCCGACAGATGTTTTTC.

The sample holds a few counts of this clone. This could be a read error, since a much larger clone is one nucleotide away. The V call is TRDV2, the J call TRDJ2; 13 positions match TRDD3. The CDR3 totals 18 residues. Germline CDR1 is GEAIGNYY and CDR2 is EKD. The trim removed 5 bases at V and 1 base at J, leaving 9 bases unmatched. The DNA for the CDR3 is TGTGCCTGTGGCAACGTACTGGGGGATACGAGTTTGACAGCACAACTCTTCTTT. Translating gives CACGNVLGDTSLTAQLFF.

The chain uses TRDV2 and TRDJ3; 7 bases are a match to TRDD3. The CDR3 is 20 residues long. Losses at the gene ends were 3 bases for V and 0 bases for J; bases not matched to a gene: 13. CDR1 is GEAIGNYY, CDR2 EKD, per germline. This chain's CDR3 is CACDPVHPGGSSWDTRQMFF. DNA of the CDR3: TGTGCCTGTGACCCAGTGCACCCTGGGGGCAGCTCCTGGGACACCCGACAGATGTTTTTC.

This clone was recorded a few times. It differs at one base from a far larger clone, so likely a read error. The J gene was reported as TRDJ2; the V gene went uncalled; the DNA was not compared with TRDD3, the D call given in the table. This CDR3 has 16 amino acids. In nucleotides, the CDR3 is TGTGCCTGTGACACCGTGGGGGATGCTTTGACAGCCCAACTCTTCTTT. Its protein is CACDTVGDALTAQLFF.

Regarding this clone: One base separates it from a far larger clone, so it is likely a read error. The chain links TRDV2 to TRDJ3; D uncertain. Germline CDR1 reads GEAIGNYY; CDR2 reads EKD. This CDR3 has 18 amino acids. CDR3 region: CAFDTPDSSSWDTRQMFF. Here the CDR3 DNA reads TGTGCCTTTGACACACCGGATTCAAGCTCCTGGGACACCCGACAGATGTTTTTC.

This clone came up a few times. A much larger clone lies one base from this, so it may be a read error. Distinct nucleotide sequences in the sample also encode this CDR3. The rearrangement uses TRDV2 and TRDJ3, with D possibly TRDD3 on 5 matching bases. CDR1 GEAIGNYY and CDR2 EKD come from the germline V gene. V dropped 0 bases and J dropped 0 bases, with 11 bases sitting between them. The CDR3 has 18 amino acids. The CDR3 spells CACDTGGTSSWDTRQMFF. The CDR3 region has the DNA TGTGCCTGTGACACCGGGGGTACCAGCTCCTGGGACACCCGACAGATGTTTTTC.

In the case of this clone: A much larger clone lies a single base off, so this may be a read error. J gene TRDJ3 was identified, but the V gene was not called; the table names TRDD3, a call not compared with the DNA. This CDR3 comprises 20 residues. In nucleotides, the CDR3 is TGTGCAGCAAGAAGGCGTAACTGGGGGTCCTACTCCTGGGACACCCGACAGATGTTTTTC. It is translated as CAARRRNWGSYSWDTRQMFF.

This clone was seen more than once but under ten times. A much larger clone lies a single base off, so this may be a read error. This chain joins TRDV2 and TRDJ3, with 9 bases lining up with TRDD3. Germline CDR1 GEAIGNYY, CDR2 EKD. The CDR3 sequence is 18 residues long. CDR3 DNA: TGTGCCTGTGGCACCGGGGGATACCAGTCCTGGGACACCCGACAGATGTTTTTC. Protein sequence: CACGTGGYQSWDTRQMFF.

This clone has a handful of counts. Relative to the germline gene, one junction end is altered; a read error may explain this. The V call is TRDV2, the J call TRDJ3; 8 nucleotides match TRDD3. The CDR3 covers 18 residues. Per the germline V gene, CDR1 is GEAIGNYY and CDR2 is EKD. The CDR3 nucleotides are TGTGCCTGTGACACCCTTGGGGGATGCTCCTGGGACACCCGACAGACGTTTTTC. Its translation: CACDTLGGCSWDTRQTFF.

Without a V gene call, the J gene is given as TRDJ3; TRDD3 reflects the table's D call only, with no check against the DNA. The CDR3 spans 19 residues. The DNA of the CDR3 is TGTGCCTGTGACAATACTGGGGGATACAGCTCCTGGGACACCCGACAGATGTTTTTC. Translation: CACDNTGGYSSWDTRQMFF.

Only a few counts were recorded for this clone. This sequence may be a read error, since a much larger clone differs from it by one base. J is TRDJ2 and V is TRDV2, with TRDD3 matching 7 bases. The CDR3 totals 16 residues. Germline V gene lookup returns CDR1 GEAIGNYY and CDR2 EKD. V trimming: 3 bases; J trimming: 0 bases; junction bases outside the gene matches: 6. The CDR3 sequence is CACDVLGNALTAQLFF. The CDR3 region has the DNA TGTGCCTGTGACGTACTGGGGAATGCTTTGACAGCACAACTCTTCTTT.